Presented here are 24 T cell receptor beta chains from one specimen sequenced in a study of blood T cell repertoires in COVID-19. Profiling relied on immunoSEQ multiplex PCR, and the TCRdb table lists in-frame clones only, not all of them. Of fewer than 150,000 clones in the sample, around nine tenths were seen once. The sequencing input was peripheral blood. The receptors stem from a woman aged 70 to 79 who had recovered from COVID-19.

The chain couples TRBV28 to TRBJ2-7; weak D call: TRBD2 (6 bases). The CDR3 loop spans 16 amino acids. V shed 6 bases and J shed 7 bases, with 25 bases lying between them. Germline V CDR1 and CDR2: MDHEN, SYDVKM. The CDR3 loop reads CASRGNGAGRAGEQYF. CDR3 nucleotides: TGTGCCAGCAGGGGGAACGGCGCGGGCCGGGCGGGGGAGCAGTACTTC.

The CDR3 coding sequence is TGTGCCAGCTCCCCCCTAGGGGGCCCAGATACGCAGTATTTT. This translates into CASSPLGGPDTQYF. The rearrangement joins TRBV18 to TRBJ2-3; 7 bases are a match to TRBD1. CDR1 is KGHSH, CDR2 LQKENI, per germline. The V segment lost 6 bases and the J segment 4 bases; nucleotides outside the gene matches: 7. The CDR3 runs to 14 residues.

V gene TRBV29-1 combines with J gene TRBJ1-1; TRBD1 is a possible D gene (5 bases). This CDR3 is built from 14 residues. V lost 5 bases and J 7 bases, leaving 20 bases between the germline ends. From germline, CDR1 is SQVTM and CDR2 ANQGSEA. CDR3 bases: TGCAGCGTTCACCCAAGGAATGGGGGGAGTGAAGCTTTCTTT. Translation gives CSVHPRNGGSEAFF.

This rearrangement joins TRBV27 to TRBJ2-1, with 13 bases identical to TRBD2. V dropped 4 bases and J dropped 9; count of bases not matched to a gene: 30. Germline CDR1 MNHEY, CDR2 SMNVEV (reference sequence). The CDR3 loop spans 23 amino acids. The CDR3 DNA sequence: TGTGCCAGCAGTTCCCCCGGTGGCCCAATCGGAACCGGGACTAGCGGGACTGTGGGTGAGCAGTTCTTC. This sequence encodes CASSSPGGPIGTGTSGTVGEQFF.

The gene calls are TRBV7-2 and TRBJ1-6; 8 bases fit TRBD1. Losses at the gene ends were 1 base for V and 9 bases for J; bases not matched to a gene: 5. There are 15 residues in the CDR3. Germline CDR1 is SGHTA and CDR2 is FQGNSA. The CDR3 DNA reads TGTGCCAGCAGCTTAGTGGTGACAGGGGCTTCACCCCTCCACTTT. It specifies CASSLVVTGASPLHF.

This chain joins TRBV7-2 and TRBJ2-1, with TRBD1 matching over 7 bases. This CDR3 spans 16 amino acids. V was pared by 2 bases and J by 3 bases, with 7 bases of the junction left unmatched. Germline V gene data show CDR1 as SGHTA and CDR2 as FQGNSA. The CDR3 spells CASSLWTGLHYNEQFF. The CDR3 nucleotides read TGTGCCAGCAGCTTATGGACAGGACTCCACTACAATGAGCAGTTCTTC.

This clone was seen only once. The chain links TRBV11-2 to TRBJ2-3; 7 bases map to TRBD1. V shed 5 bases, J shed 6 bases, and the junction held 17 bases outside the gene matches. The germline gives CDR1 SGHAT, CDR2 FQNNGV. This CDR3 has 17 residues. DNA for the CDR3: TGTGCCAGCAGCCAGGGTTCGGGCTACAGGGGTGCGGATACGCAGTATTTT. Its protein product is CASSQGSGYRGADTQYF. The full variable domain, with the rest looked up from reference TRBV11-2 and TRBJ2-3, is EAGVAQSPRYKIIEKRQSVAFWCNPISGHATLYWYQQILGQGPKLLIQFQNNGVVDDSQLPKDRFSAERLKGVDSTLKIQPAKLEDSAVYLCASSQGSGYRGADTQYFGPGTRLTVL.

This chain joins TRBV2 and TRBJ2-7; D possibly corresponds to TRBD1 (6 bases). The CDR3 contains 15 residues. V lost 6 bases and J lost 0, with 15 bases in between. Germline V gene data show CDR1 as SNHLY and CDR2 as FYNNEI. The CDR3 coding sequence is TGTGCCAGCAGGTCCGGGACAACGATCTCCTACGAGCAGTACTTC. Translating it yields CASRSGTTISYEQYF.

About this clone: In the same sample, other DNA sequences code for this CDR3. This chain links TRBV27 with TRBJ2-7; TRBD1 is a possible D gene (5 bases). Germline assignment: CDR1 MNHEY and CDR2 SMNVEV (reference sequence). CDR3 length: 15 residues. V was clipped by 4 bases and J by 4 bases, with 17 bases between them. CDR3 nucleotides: TGTGCCAGCAGTTCAACCCGACAGACGTCTTACGAGCAGTACTTC. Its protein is CASSSTRQTSYEQYF.

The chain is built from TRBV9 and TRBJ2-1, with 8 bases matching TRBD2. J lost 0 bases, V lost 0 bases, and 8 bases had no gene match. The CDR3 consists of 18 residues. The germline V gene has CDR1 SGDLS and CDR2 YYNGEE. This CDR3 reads CASSVGGSGALSYNEQFF. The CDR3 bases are TGTGCCAGCAGCGTAGGGGGTAGCGGGGCTCTCTCCTACAATGAGCAGTTCTTC. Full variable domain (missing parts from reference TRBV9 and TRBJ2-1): DSGVTQTPKHLITATGQRVTLRCSPRSGDLSVYWYQQSLDQGLQFLIQYYNGEERAKGNILERFSAQQFPDLHSELNLSSLELGDSALYFCASSVGGSGALSYNEQFFGPGTRLTVL.

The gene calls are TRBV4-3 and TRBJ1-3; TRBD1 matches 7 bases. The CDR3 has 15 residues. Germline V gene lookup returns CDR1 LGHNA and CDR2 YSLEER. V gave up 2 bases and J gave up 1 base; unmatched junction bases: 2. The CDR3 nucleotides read TGCGCCAGCAGCCAACTACAGGGGTCTGGAAACACCATATATTTT. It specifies CASSQLQGSGNTIYF.

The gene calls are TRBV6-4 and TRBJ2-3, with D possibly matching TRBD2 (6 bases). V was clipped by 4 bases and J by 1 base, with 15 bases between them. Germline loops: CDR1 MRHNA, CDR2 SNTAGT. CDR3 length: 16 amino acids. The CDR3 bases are TGTGCCAGCAGTGTTCCCGCGGGACCTCGCACAGATACGCAGTATTTT. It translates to CASSVPAGPRTDTQYF.

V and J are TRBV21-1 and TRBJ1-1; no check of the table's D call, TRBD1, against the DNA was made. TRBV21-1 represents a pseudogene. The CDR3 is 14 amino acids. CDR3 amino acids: CASSSQGAWTEAFF. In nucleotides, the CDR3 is TGTGCCAGCAGCAGTCAGGGGGCGTGGACTGAAGCTTTCTTT.

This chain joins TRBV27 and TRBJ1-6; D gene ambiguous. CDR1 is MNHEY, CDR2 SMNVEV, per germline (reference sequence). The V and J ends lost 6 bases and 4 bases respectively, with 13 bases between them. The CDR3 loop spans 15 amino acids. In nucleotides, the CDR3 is TGTGCCAGCAGCACAAGTATGCCGTATAATTCACCCCTCCACTTT. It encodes CASSTSMPYNSPLHF.

The CDR3 is CASSLVGGQGALQYF. In nucleotides, the CDR3 is TGTGCCAGCAGCTTAGTAGGGGGACAGGGGGCCTTGCAGTACTTC. The chain combines TRBV11-2 with TRBJ2-7; 12 nucleotides align to TRBD1. This CDR3 comprises 15 residues. J was trimmed by 9 bases and V by 1 base; bases with no gene match: 7. The germline gives CDR1 SGHAT, CDR2 FQNNGV.

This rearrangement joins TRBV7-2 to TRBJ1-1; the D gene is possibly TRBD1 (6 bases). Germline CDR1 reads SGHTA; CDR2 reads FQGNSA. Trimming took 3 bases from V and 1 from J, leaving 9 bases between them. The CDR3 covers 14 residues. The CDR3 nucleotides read TGTGCCAGCAGCTTTTCAGGGGCGAACACTGAAGCTTTCTTT. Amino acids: CASSFSGANTEAFF. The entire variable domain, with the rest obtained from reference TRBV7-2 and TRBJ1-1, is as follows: GAGVSQSPSNKVTEKGKDVELRCDPISGHTALYWYRQSLGQGLEFLIYFQGNSAPDKSGLPSDRFSAERTGGSVSTLTIQRTQQEDSAVYLCASSFSGANTEAFFGQGTRLTVV.

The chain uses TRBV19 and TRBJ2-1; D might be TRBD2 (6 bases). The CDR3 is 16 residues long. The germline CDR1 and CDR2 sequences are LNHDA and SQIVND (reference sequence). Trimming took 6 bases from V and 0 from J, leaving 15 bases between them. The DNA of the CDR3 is TGTGCCAGTAGCCCGGAGGGGCCTTTCTCCTACAATGAGCAGTTCTTC. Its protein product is CASSPEGPFSYNEQFF. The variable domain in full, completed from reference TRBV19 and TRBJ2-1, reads DGGITQSPKYLFRKEGQNVTLSCEQNLNHDAMYWYRQDPGQGLRLIYYSQIVNDFQKGDIAEGYSVSREKKESFPLTVTSAQKNPTAFYLCASSPEGPFSYNEQFFGPGTRLTVL.

The chain's CDR3 is CASSLVPAGYYTF. The CDR3 bases are TGCGCCAGCAGCTTGGTACCCGCAGGGTACTACACCTTC. The chain carries TRBV5-1 and TRBJ1-2; TRBD1 is a possible D gene (5 bases). The CDR3 totals 13 residues. Germline CDR1 SGHRS, CDR2 YFSETQ. Deletions cut 0 bases from V and 10 bases from J, with 13 bases between.

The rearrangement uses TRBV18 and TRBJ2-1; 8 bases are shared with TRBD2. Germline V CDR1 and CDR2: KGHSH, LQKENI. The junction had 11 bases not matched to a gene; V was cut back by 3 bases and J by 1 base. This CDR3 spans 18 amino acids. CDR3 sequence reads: CASSPQMASGPSYNEQFF. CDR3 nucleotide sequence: TGTGCCAGCTCACCTCAAATGGCTAGCGGGCCATCCTACAATGAGCAGTTCTTC.

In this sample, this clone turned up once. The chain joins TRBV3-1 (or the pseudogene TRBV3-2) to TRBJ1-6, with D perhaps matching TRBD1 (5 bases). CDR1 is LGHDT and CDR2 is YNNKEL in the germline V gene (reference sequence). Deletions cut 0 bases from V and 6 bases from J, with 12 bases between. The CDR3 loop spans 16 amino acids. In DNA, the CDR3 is TGTGCCAGCAGCCAAGAGTCAGGGACTTCTAATTCACCCCTCCACTTT. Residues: CASSQESGTSNSPLHF.

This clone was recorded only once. Here the CDR3 reads CASRTGTLATEQYF. The DNA for the CDR3 is TGTGCCAGCAGGACAGGTACTCTCGCCACCGAGCAGTACTTC. The gene calls are TRBV7-9 and TRBJ2-7; D might be TRBD1 (6 bases). In germline, CDR1 is SEHNR, CDR2 FQNEAQ (reference sequence). Trimming stripped 6 bases from V and 6 bases from J, with 18 bases between. The CDR3 sequence is 14 residues long.

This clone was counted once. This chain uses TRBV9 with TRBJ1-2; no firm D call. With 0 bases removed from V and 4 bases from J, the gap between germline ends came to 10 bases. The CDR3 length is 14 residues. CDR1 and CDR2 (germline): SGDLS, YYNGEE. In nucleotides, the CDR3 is TGTGCCAGCAGCGTAGGGCCATCCAGCTATGGCTACACCTTC. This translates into CASSVGPSSYGYTF.

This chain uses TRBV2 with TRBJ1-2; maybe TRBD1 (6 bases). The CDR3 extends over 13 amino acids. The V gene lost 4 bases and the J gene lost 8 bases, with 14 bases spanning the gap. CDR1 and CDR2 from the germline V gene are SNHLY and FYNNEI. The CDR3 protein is CASSGETGVGYTF. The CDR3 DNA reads TGTGCCAGCAGTGGGGAGACAGGAGTCGGCTACACCTTC. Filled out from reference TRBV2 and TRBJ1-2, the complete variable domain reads EPEVTQTPSHQVTQMGQEVILRCVPISNHLYFYWYRQILGQKVEFLVSFYNNEISEKSEIFDDQFSVERPDGSNFTLKIRSTKLEDSAMYFCASSGETGVGYTFGSGTRLTVV.

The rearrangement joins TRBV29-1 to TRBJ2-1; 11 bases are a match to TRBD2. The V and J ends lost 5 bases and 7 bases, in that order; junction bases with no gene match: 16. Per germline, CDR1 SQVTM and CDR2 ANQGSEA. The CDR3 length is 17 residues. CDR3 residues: CSVPGAMTSGALNEQFF. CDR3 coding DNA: TGCAGCGTTCCCGGGGCCATGACTAGCGGGGCATTAAATGAGCAGTTCTTC.